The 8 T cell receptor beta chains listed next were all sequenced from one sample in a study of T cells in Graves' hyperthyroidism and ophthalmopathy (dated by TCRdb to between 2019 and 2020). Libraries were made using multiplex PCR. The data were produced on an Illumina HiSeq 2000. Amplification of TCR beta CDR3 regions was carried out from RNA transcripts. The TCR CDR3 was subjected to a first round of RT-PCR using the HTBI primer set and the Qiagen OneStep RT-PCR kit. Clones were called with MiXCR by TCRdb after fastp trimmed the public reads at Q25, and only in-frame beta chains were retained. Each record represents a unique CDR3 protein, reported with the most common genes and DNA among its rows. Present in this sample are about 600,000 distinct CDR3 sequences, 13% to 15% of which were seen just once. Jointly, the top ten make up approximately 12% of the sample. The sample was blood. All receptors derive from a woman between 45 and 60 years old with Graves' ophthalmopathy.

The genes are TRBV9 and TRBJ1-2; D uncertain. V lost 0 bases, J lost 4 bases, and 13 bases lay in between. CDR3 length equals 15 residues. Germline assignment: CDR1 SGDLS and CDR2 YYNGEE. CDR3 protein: CASSVGSLPIYGYTF. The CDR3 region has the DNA TGTGCCAGCAGCGTAGGGTCCCTACCGATCTATGGCTACACCTTC.

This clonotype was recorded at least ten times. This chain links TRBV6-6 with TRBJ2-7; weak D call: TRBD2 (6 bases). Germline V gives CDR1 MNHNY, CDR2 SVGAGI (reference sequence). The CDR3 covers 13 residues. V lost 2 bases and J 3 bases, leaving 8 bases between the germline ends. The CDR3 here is CASSYGGIYEQYF. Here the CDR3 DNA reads TGTGCCAGCAGTTACGGGGGGATCTACGAGCAGTACTTC.

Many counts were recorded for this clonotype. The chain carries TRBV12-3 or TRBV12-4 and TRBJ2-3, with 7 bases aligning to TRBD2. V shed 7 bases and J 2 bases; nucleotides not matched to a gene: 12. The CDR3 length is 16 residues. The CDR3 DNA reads TGTGCCAGCACCCAGAATAGCGGGTCTGTCACAGATACGCAGTATTTT. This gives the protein CASTQNSGSVTDTQYF.

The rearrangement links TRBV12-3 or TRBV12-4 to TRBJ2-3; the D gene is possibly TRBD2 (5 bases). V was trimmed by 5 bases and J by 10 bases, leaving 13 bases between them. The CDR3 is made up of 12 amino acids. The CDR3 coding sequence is TGTGCCAGCAGTCCGAAGGACTCGTCGCAGTATTTT. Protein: CASSPKDSSQYF.

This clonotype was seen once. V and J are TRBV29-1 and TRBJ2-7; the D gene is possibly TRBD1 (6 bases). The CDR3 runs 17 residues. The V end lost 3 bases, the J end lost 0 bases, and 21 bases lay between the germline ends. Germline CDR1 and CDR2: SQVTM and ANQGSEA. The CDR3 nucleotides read TGCAGCGTTGAGAGGGGGACGCGGAGTCGGAGCTCCTACGAGCAGTACTTC. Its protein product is CSVERGTRSRSSYEQYF.

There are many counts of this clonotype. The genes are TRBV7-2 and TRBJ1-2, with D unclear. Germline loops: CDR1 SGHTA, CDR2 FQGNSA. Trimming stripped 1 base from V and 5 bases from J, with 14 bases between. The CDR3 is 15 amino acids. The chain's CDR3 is CASSLVSESGYGYTF. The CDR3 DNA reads TGTGCCAGCAGCTTAGTCTCAGAGTCCGGATATGGCTACACCTTC.

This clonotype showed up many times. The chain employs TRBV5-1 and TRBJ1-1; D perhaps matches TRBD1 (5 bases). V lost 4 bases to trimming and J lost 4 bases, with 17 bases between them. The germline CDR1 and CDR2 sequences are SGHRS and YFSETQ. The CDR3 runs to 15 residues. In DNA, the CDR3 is TGCGCCAGCAGCCAAGGGACTTTAATGTCCACTGAAGCTTTCTTT. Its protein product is CASSQGTLMSTEAFF.

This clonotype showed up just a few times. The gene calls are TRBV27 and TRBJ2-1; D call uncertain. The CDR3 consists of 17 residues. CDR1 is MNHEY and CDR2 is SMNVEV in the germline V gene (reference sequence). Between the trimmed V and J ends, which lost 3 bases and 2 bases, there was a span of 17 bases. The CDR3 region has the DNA TGTGCCAGCAGTTTTCTTCTCGGCGGCAGGACCTACAATGAGCAGTTCTTC. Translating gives CASSFLLGGRTYNEQFF.